This TCR beta chain was profiled in a study of blood T cell repertoires in COVID-19. Study information: The origin of the acute and convalescent COVID-19 samples was the United States, Italy and Spain.

Assay: immunoSEQ multiplex PCR; the TCRdb copy retains only in-frame clones and omits some. The table includes 250,000 to 350,000 clones, around 90% detected once. The sequencing sample was made of PBMCs or T cells enriched from blood (not recorded which). This receptor was identified in a woman aged 18-35 years who had recovered from COVID-19.

CDR3 DNA sequence: TGCGCCAGCACCTCGGAGGGCTTCTCCGTTTCCTACGAGCAGTACTTC. Its translation: CASTSEGFSVSYEQYF. J is TRBJ2-7 and V is TRBV5-1, with D possibly matching TRBD2 (6 bases). The CDR3 sequence is 16 residues long. The V end was cut by 6 bases, the J end by 1 base, with 20 bases between. Germline V gives CDR1 SGHRS, CDR2 YFSETQ.